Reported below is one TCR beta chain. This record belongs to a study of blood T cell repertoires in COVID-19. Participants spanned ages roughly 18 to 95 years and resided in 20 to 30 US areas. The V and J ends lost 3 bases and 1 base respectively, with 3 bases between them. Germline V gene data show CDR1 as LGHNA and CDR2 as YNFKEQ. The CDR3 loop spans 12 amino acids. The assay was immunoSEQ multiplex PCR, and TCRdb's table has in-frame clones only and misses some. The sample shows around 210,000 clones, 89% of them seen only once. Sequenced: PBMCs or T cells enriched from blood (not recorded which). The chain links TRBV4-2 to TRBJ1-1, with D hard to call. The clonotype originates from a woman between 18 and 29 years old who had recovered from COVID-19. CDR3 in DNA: TGTGCCAGCAGCCACCAGAACACTGAAGCTTTCTTT. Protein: CASSHQNTEAFF.